What follows are 12 T cell receptor beta chains derived from one specimen sequenced in a study of T cell clones after liver transplantation. Method: immunoSEQ multiplex PCR; TCRdb's copy keeps in-frame clones and lacks some. The table records approximately 7,900 clones, around 80% of them present only once. Sequences were derived from CD8+ T cells from blood, sampled before liver transplant. These receptors came from a human donor who received a liver transplant.

The chain is built from TRBV27 and TRBJ2-7, with a tentative D call TRBD1 (5 bases). Trimming pared 3 bases from V and 0 bases from J, leaving 12 bases between. The CDR3 has 15 amino acids. Germline CDR1 is MNHEY and CDR2 is SMNVEV (reference sequence). The CDR3 is CASSFQQETSYEQYF. The CDR3 bases are TGTGCCAGCAGTTTCCAACAGGAAACCTCCTACGAGCAGTACTTC.

The genes are TRBV11-1 and TRBJ2-3; 9 bases line up with TRBD2. Per germline, CDR1 SGHAT and CDR2 FQDESV (reference sequence). This CDR3 is 16 amino acids long. V shed 4 bases and J 5 bases; nucleotides not matched to a gene: 10. CDR3 residues: CASSSAGGGAVDTQYF. The CDR3 nucleotides read TGTGCCAGCAGCTCCGCAGGCGGGGGGGCCGTAGATACGCAGTATTTT. Combining the CDR3 with reference TRBV11-1 and TRBJ2-3 gives the whole variable domain EAEVAQSPRYKITEKSQAVAFWCDPISGHATLYWYRQILGQGPELLVQFQDESVVDDSQLPKDRFSAERLKGVDSTLKIQPAELGDSAMYLCASSSAGGGAVDTQYFGPGTRLTVL.

The gene calls are TRBV30 and TRBJ1-1, with a possible D match to TRBD1 (6 bases). V gave up 3 bases and J gave up 0 bases, with 11 bases separating them. Per the germline V gene, CDR1 is GTSNPN and CDR2 is SVGIG (reference sequence). The CDR3 sequence is 14 residues long. CDR3 in amino acids: CAWSAQGLNTEAFF. The CDR3 DNA reads as TGTGCCTGGAGCGCCCAGGGGCTGAACACTGAAGCTTTCTTT.

In this sample, this clone is medium-sized. The rearrangement uses TRBV28 and TRBJ2-1; 11 bases agree with TRBD2. The V gene's germline CDR1 is MDHEN and CDR2 SYDVKM. V gave up 2 bases and J gave up 0 bases; unmatched junction bases: 0. This CDR3 spans 16 amino acids. The CDR3 loop is CASSLLAGGSYNEQFF. The CDR3 DNA reads TGTGCCAGCAGTTTACTAGCGGGGGGCTCCTACAATGAGCAGTTCTTC.

V usage is TRBV18 and J usage is TRBJ2-7; D might be TRBD1 (5 bases). This CDR3 has 13 amino acids. Germline CDR1 is KGHSH and CDR2 is LQKENI. V was trimmed by 2 bases and J by 5 bases, leaving 10 bases between them. Written as DNA, the CDR3 is TGTGCCAGCTCACCATATGCCAGGGACGAGCAGTACTTC. This gives the protein CASSPYARDEQYF.

The chain employs TRBV7-2 and TRBJ1-2; 10 positions agree with TRBD1. The V gene's germline CDR1 is SGHTA and CDR2 FQGNSA. Trimming took 4 bases from V and 4 from J; bases not matched to a gene: 6. This CDR3 is built from 15 residues. The CDR3 DNA sequence: TGTGCCAGCAGCTCCTCCGGGACAGGGGCCTATGGCTACACCTTC. Amino acid sequence: CASSSSGTGAYGYTF.

This clone appeared a single time. The chain joins TRBV6-6 to TRBJ2-7, with 7 bases fitting TRBD2. Germline V gene lookup returns CDR1 MNHNY and CDR2 SVGAGI (reference sequence). This CDR3 region has 12 residues. V lost 6 bases to trimming and J lost 2 bases; unmatched junction nucleotides: 1. CDR3 coding DNA: TGTGCCAGCAGGGGGGGGGCCTACGAGCAGTACTTC. Translated: CASRGGAYEQYF.

This clone was counted a few times. The chain has TRBV6-1 and TRBJ2-7; 10 bases match TRBD2. The V gene end was trimmed by 7 bases and the J gene end by 7 bases; junction bases not matched to a gene: 7. The CDR3 is 13 residues long. In germline, CDR1 is MNHNS, CDR2 SASEGT. The CDR3 is CASNLSGGREQYF. CDR3 DNA: TGTGCCAGCAACCTTAGCGGGGGGAGGGAGCAGTACTTC.

The gene calls are TRBV6-1 and TRBJ1-5; a possible D gene is TRBD1 (6 bases). This CDR3 is built from 17 residues. V shed 4 bases and J shed 0 bases, with 16 bases lying between them. Germline V lookup: CDR1 MNHNS, CDR2 SASEGT. CDR3 DNA sequence: TGTGCCAGCAGTGGACCGGGACAACATTATAGCAATCAGCCCCAGCATTTT. Its translation is CASSGPGQHYSNQPQHF.

The V gene is TRBV7-9, the J gene TRBJ1-6; weak D call: TRBD1 (6 bases). The germline V and J ends were trimmed by 3 bases and 6 bases, with 9 bases remaining between them. The CDR3 spans 14 residues. CDR1 and CDR2 (germline): SEHNR, FQNEAQ (reference sequence). For the CDR3, the DNA is TGTGCCAGCAGCTTGGTAGGGGGTAATTCACCCCTCCACTTT. Its protein product is CASSLVGGNSPLHF.

This clone occurred once. This rearrangement joins TRBV7-6 to TRBJ2-6; the D gene is possibly TRBD1 (6 bases). From germline, CDR1 is SGHVS and CDR2 FNYEAQ. Trimming took 0 bases from V and 3 from J, leaving 15 bases between them. There are 18 residues in the CDR3. CDR3 DNA: TGTGCCAGCAGCTTAGCTTCCTTCCCAGGGGATGGGGCCAACGTCCTGACTTTC. Translation gives CASSLASFPGDGANVLTF.

This rearrangement joins TRBV6-5 to TRBJ2-7; D is perhaps TRBD1 (5 bases). The germline V and J ends were trimmed by 7 bases and 1 base, with 14 bases remaining between them. Germline V gene lookup returns CDR1 MNHEY and CDR2 SVGAGI. CDR3 length equals 14 residues. Written as DNA, the CDR3 is TGTGCCAGCACTGACAGTATATATTCCTACGAGCAGTACTTC. Protein sequence: CASTDSIYSYEQYF.